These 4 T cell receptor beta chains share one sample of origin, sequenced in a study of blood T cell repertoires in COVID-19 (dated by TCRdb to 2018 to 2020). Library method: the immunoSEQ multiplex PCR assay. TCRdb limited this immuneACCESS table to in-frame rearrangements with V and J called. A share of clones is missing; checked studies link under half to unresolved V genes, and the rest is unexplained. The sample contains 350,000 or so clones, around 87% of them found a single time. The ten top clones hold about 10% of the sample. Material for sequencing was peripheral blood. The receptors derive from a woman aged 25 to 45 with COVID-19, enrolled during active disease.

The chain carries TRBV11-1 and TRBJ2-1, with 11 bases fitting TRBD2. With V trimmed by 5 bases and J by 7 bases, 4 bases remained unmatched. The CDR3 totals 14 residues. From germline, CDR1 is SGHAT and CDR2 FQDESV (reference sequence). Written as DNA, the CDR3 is TGTGCCAGCAGCCGGGGACTAGCGGAGAATGAGCAGTTCTTC. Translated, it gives CASSRGLAENEQFF.

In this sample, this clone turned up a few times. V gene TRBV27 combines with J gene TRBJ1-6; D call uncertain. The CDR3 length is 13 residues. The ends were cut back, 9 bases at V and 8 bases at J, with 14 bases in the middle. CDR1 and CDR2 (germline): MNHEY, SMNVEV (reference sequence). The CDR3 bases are TGTGCCAGTAGACTAGCCGGGTATTCACCCCTCCACTTT. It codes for CASRLAGYSPLHF.

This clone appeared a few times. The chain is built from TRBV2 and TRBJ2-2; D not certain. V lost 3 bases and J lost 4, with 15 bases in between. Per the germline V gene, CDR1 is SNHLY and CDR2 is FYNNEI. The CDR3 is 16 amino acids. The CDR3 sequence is CASSDSTVLLTGELFF. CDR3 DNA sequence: TGTGCCAGCAGTGATTCAACAGTCCTACTCACCGGGGAGCTGTTTTTT. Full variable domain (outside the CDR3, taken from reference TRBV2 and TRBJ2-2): EPEVTQTPSHQVTQMGQEVILRCVPISNHLYFYWYRQILGQKVEFLVSFYNNEISEKSEIFDDQFSVERPDGSNFTLKIRSTKLEDSAMYFCASSDSTVLLTGELFFGEGSRLTVL.

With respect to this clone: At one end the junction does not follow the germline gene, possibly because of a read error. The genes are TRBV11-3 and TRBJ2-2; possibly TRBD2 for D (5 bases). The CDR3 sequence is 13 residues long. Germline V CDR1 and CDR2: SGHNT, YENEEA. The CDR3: CASSSKITGKLFF. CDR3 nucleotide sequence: TGTGCCAGCAGCTCGAAGATTACCGGGAAGCTGTTTTTT. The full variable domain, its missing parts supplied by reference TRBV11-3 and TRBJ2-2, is EAGVVQSPRYKIIEKKQPVAFWCNPISGHNTLYWYLQNLGQGPELLIRYENEEAVDDSQLPKDRFSAERLKGVDSTLKIQPAELGDSAVYLCASSSKITGKLFFGEGSRLTVL.